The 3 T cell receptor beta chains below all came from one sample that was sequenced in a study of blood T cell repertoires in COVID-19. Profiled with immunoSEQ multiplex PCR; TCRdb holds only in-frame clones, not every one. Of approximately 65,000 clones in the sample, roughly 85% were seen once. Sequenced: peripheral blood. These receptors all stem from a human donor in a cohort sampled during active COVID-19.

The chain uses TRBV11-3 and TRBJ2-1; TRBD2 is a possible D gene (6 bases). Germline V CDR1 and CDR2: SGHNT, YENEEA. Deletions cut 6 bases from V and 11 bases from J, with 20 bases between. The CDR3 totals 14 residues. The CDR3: CASSSGTGVLKQFF. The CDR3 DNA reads TGTGCCAGCAGTTCCGGGACGGGGGTTTTGAAGCAGTTCTTC.

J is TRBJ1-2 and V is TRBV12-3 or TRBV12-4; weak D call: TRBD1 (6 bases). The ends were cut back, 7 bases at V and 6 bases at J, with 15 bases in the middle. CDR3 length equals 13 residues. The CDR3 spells CASTIQGSDGYTF. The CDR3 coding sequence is TGTGCCAGCACCATACAGGGATCGGATGGCTACACCTTC.

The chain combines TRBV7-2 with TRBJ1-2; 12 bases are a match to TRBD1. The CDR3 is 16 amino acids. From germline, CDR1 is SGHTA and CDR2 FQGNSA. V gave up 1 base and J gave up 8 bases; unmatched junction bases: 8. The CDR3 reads CASSLGGTGGSLGYTF. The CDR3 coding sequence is TGTGCCAGCAGCTTAGGGGGGACAGGGGGCTCTTTGGGCTACACCTTC.